This T cell receptor (beta chain) was documented in a study of shared clonotypes between healthy human individuals. Using immunoSEQ multiplex PCR, the repertoire was profiled, and TCRdb retains in-frame clones only, with some absent. The data contain under 1 million clones, approximately 96% of them singletons. Terminally differentiated effector memory CD45RA+ cells were excluded by CCR7 positive selection of CD45RO-negative cells. From germline, CDR1 is KGHSH and CDR2 LQKENI. The CDR3 extends over 14 amino acids. Trimming shortened V by 0 bases and J by 3 bases, and 8 bases separated the two germline ends. The table lists this clone with a few counts.

The chain employs TRBV18 and TRBJ1-1; perhaps TRBD1 as D (6 bases). Sequencing was performed on naive CD8+ T cells sorted from blood. The receptor was derived from a man aged 25-45 years in good health. The CDR3, as DNA: TGTGCCAGCTCACCACCGTGGACAGACACTGAAGCTTTCTTT. This sequence encodes CASSPPWTDTEAFF.